Presented here are 21 T cell receptor beta chains from one specimen sequenced in a study of T cells in Graves' hyperthyroidism and ophthalmopathy. Amplification yielded TCR beta CDR3 regions, with RNA transcripts as the source. TCR CDR3 regions were first amplified by RT-PCR with HTBI primers. TCRdb itself ran the multiplex PCR reads through MiXCR, one entry per CDR3 protein. The sample yields nearly 250,000 distinct CDR3 sequences, about 15% seen once. What was sequenced was blood. Receptors were obtained from a woman aged 18-30 years with Graves' ophthalmopathy.

This clonotype was observed a handful of times. The V gene is TRBV13, the J gene TRBJ1-2, with 7 nucleotides matching TRBD1. V dropped 0 bases and J dropped 6; count of bases not matched to a gene: 10. The CDR3 sequence is 16 residues long. Germline V gives CDR1 PRHDT, CDR2 FYEKMQ (reference sequence). CDR3 coding DNA: TGTGCCAGCAGCTTAGGCAGCCACCGGGACAGAGATGGCTACACCTTC. Protein: CASSLGSHRDRDGYTF.

Many counts were recorded for this clonotype. The chain combines TRBV12-3 or TRBV12-4 with TRBJ2-2, with 7 nucleotides matching TRBD2. This CDR3 is built from 14 residues. With V trimmed by 2 bases and J by 4 bases, 1 base remained unmatched. The CDR3 protein is CASSLSGGTGELFF. As DNA, the CDR3 is TGTGCCAGCAGTTTATCGGGAGGCACCGGGGAGCTGTTTTTT.

This clonotype was seen at least ten times. The gene calls are TRBV27 and TRBJ1-5; 9 positions agree with TRBD1. The CDR3 consists of 14 residues. The germline V gene encodes CDR1 MNHEY and CDR2 SMNVEV (reference sequence). Losses at the gene ends were 4 bases for V and 6 bases for J; bases not matched to a gene: 4. CDR3 sequence: CASSSDRGGQPQHF. The CDR3 DNA reads TGTGCCAGCAGTTCGGACAGGGGAGGTCAGCCCCAGCATTTT.

This clonotype was detected a few times. CDR3 nucleotides: TGTGCCAGTAGTCCCCGGACAGGAGGGTCCGGGGAGCTGTTTTTT. Protein: CASSPRTGGSGELFF. The chain carries TRBV19 and TRBJ2-2, with a possible D match to TRBD1 (7 bases). This CDR3 region has 15 residues. In germline, CDR1 is LNHDA, CDR2 SQIVND (reference sequence). The ends were cut back, 5 bases at V and 6 bases at J, with 16 bases in the middle. The whole variable domain, filled in from reference TRBV19 and TRBJ2-2, reads DGGITQSPKYLFRKEGQNVTLSCEQNLNHDAMYWYRQDPGQGLRLIYYSQIVNDFQKGDIAEGYSVSREKKESFPLTVTSAQKNPTAFYLCASSPRTGGSGELFFGEGSRLTVL.

V and J are TRBV6-1 and TRBJ2-7, with D perhaps being TRBD1 or TRBD2 (5 bases each). CDR1 and CDR2 from the germline V gene are MNHNS and SASEGT. The CDR3 covers 15 residues. Trimming removed 4 bases from V and 5 bases from J, with 18 bases in between. CDR3 protein: CASSGPGWQGDEQYF. For the CDR3, the DNA is TGTGCCAGCAGTGGCCCTGGATGGCAGGGAGACGAGCAGTACTTC.

This clonotype was seen more than once but under ten times. The chain carries TRBV6-2 or TRBV6-3 and TRBJ2-6; unclear D gene. Trimming left V 11 bases short and J 0 bases short, with 8 bases between. The germline CDR1 and CDR2 sequences are MNHEY and SVGEGT. The CDR3 totals 13 residues. The CDR3 sequence is CAGSASGANVLTF. The CDR3 DNA sequence: TGTGCCGGTTCGGCCTCTGGGGCCAACGTCCTGACTTTC.

Ten or more counts support this clonotype. The J gene is TRBJ1-2, the V gene TRBV18; D gene unclear. V was pared by 3 bases and J by 2 bases, with 13 bases between. The CDR3 is made up of 15 amino acids. The germline CDR1 and CDR2 sequences are KGHSH and LQKENI. The CDR3 DNA reads as TGTGCCAGCTCACCCACGGCCAGTCTAAACTATGGCTACACCTTC. It is translated as CASSPTASLNYGYTF.

The chain couples TRBV5-1 to TRBJ1-1; TRBD1 matches at 9 bases. J gave up 6 bases and V 4 bases, and 7 bases lay outside the gene matches. The germline CDR1 and CDR2 sequences are SGHRS and YFSETQ. This CDR3 has 14 amino acids. For the CDR3, the DNA is TGCGCCAGCAGCGGGGGACAGGGAAACGCTGAAGCTTTCTTT. Protein sequence: CASSGGQGNAEAFF.

This clonotype was detected many times. This chain connects TRBV11-2 to TRBJ2-3, with 15 bases fitting TRBD2. Germline trimming cut 5 bases from V and 2 bases from J; bases unmatched to any gene: 8. The V gene's germline CDR1 is SGHAT and CDR2 FQNNGV. This CDR3 region has 18 residues. The DNA of the CDR3 is TGTGCCAGCAGCCCGGGGACTAGCGGGAGGCCTCCCACAGATACGCAGTATTTT. Its protein product is CASSPGTSGRPPTDTQYF.

This rearrangement joins TRBV2 to TRBJ1-1; 7 bases match TRBD1. The CDR3 length is 15 residues. V was clipped by 8 bases and J by 2 bases; unmatched bases: 11. CDR1 and CDR2 (germline): SNHLY, FYNNEI. The CDR3 sequence is CASLPGQTPNTEAFF. CDR3 nucleotides: TGTGCCAGCCTTCCGGGACAGACCCCTAACACTGAAGCTTTCTTT.

In this sample, this clonotype turned up many times. The chain uses TRBV15 and TRBJ1-1; tentative D call: TRBD1 (6 bases). Trimming took off 2 bases at V and 1 base at J, with 11 bases between the two ends. There are 15 residues in the CDR3. Germline V gives CDR1 LNHNV, CDR2 YYDKDF (reference sequence). CDR3 bases: TGTGCCACCAGCAGACGCAGGGGTTCGAACACTGAAGCTTTCTTT. It encodes CATSRRRGSNTEAFF.

The chain uses TRBV7-6 and TRBJ1-1; TRBD1 aligns across 7 bases. Germline-derived CDR1 and CDR2 are SGHVS and FNYEAQ. V was pared by 5 bases and J by 7 bases, with 7 bases of the junction left unmatched. The CDR3 length is 13 residues. This CDR3 reads CASSRGQTGEAFF. In DNA, the CDR3 is TGTGCCAGCAGCCGGGGACAGACGGGTGAAGCTTTCTTT.

This clonotype has a count of ten or more. The chain joins TRBV20-1 to TRBJ2-7; 8 nucleotides align to TRBD1. Germline values: CDR1 DFQATT, CDR2 SNEGSKA (reference sequence). CDR3 length: 15 residues. V shed 0 bases, J shed 2 bases, and the junction held 6 bases outside the gene matches. CDR3 residues: CSARDLQGDPYEQYF. The DNA for the CDR3 is TGCAGTGCTAGAGATCTACAGGGGGACCCCTACGAGCAGTACTTC.

The V and J genes are TRBV6-5 and TRBJ2-5, with 15 bases fitting TRBD2. The CDR3 loop spans 20 amino acids. Trimming cost V 2 bases and J 2 bases; bases outside gene matches: 12. Germline assignment: CDR1 MNHEY and CDR2 SVGAGI. CDR3 DNA: TGTGCCAGCAGTTACCTATCCCCGGGACTAGCGGGAGGTGGGCAAGAGACCCAGTACTTC. This encodes CASSYLSPGLAGGGQETQYF.

This clonotype came up many times. The V and J genes are TRBV5-5 and TRBJ1-5; no clear D gene. V lost 0 bases to trimming and J lost 6 bases, with 13 bases between them. Per the germline V gene, CDR1 is SGHKS and CDR2 is YYEKEE (reference sequence). CDR3 length equals 15 residues. The CDR3 bases are TGTGCCAGCAGCTTGGAGATGGTTCTGGGTCAGCCCCAGCATTTT. Its translation: CASSLEMVLGQPQHF.

In this sample, this clonotype turned up many times. The chain has TRBV6-1 and TRBJ2-5; 10 bases are a match to TRBD2. The CDR3 length is 14 residues. Losses at the gene ends were 5 bases for V and 5 bases for J; bases not matched to a gene: 5. CDR1 and CDR2 from the germline V gene are MNHNS and SASEGT. CDR3 protein: CASSLAGAGETQYF. As DNA, the CDR3 is TGTGCCAGCAGTCTAGCGGGGGCGGGGGAGACCCAGTACTTC.

V gene TRBV7-2 combines with J gene TRBJ2-3; D is unresolved. Germline V lookup: CDR1 SGHTA, CDR2 FQGNSA. V lost 4 bases and J 9 bases, leaving 17 bases between the germline ends. CDR3 length: 14 amino acids. This chain's CDR3 is CASSSLVLGRTQYF. CDR3 nucleotide sequence: TGTGCCAGCAGCTCATTAGTTCTCGGACGCACGCAGTATTTT.

This clonotype was counted many times. The gene calls are TRBV7-2 and TRBJ1-2, with 10 bases aligning to TRBD1. The V gene's germline CDR1 is SGHTA and CDR2 FQGNSA. This CDR3 comprises 14 residues. J lost 8 bases, V lost 4 bases, and 7 bases had no gene match. CDR3 protein: CASSSGQGMRGYTF. The CDR3 DNA is TGTGCCAGCAGCTCGGGACAGGGGATGCGAGGCTACACCTTC.

This clonotype was recorded at least ten times. This chain joins TRBV24-1 and TRBJ2-7; D perhaps matches TRBD1 (6 bases). Germline V gene sequence: CDR1 KGHDR, CDR2 SFDVKD. Trimming removed 3 bases from V and 0 bases from J, with 14 bases in between. This CDR3 has 16 residues. The chain's CDR3 is CATSDPGTSGSYEQYF. CDR3 in DNA: TGTGCCACCAGTGATCCGGGGACATCTGGCTCCTACGAGCAGTACTTC.

This clonotype was counted ten times or more. The V call is TRBV7-8, the J call TRBJ1-1; D not certain. The CDR3 is made up of 14 amino acids. From germline, CDR1 is SGHVS and CDR2 FQNEAQ. The germline V and J ends were trimmed by 0 bases and 0 bases, with 5 bases remaining between them. CDR3 coding DNA: TGTGCCAGCAGCTTAGCGGATCTGAACACTGAAGCTTTCTTT. Encoded protein: CASSLADLNTEAFF. The full variable domain, rest sourced from reference TRBV7-8 and TRBJ1-1, is GAGVSQSPRYKVAKRGQDVALRCDPISGHVSLFWYQQALGQGPEFLTYFQNEAQLDKSGLPSDRFFAERPEGSVSTLKIQRTQQEDSAVYLCASSLADLNTEAFFGQGTRLTVV.

The sample holds many counts of this clonotype. The chain joins TRBV20-1 to TRBJ1-5; the D is unclear. V lost 0 bases and J lost 2, with 5 bases in between. The CDR3 is 13 amino acids. The germline V gene encodes CDR1 DFQATT and CDR2 SNEGSKA (reference sequence). The CDR3 region is CSAREPGNQPQHF. CDR3 nucleotide sequence: TGCAGTGCTAGAGAACCGGGCAATCAGCCCCAGCATTTT.